Listed here are 2 T cell receptor beta chains from one sample, sequenced in a study of shared T cell receptors in the human thymus. TCRdb's copy holds only in-frame clones and misses some; the assay was immunoSEQ multiplex PCR. The table includes 600,000 or so clones, around 87% detected once. The same data also contributed to another study, on human thymus T cells.

Sequencing was performed on thymocytes. Source of these receptors: a boy younger than two with a congenital heart defect.

This clone is a singleton in its sample. The chain links TRBV6-5 to TRBJ2-7; weak D call: TRBD2 (6 bases). V was pared by 0 bases and J by 0 bases, with 9 bases between. The CDR3 is made up of 15 amino acids. The germline V gene has CDR1 MNHEY and CDR2 SVGAGI. CDR3 sequence: CASSYSASDSYEQYF. CDR3 sequence (DNA): TGTGCCAGCAGTTACTCGGCTAGCGACTCCTACGAGCAGTACTTC.

This clone was seen a single time. The chain joins TRBV29-1 to TRBJ2-7, with 10 positions matching TRBD2. The CDR3 has 17 residues. J was trimmed by 3 bases and V by 6 bases; bases with no gene match: 17. Germline CDR1 SQVTM, CDR2 ANQGSEA. The CDR3 coding sequence is TGCAGCGTAAGCGGTCCAGGGCGGACTAGCGGAAACTACGAGCAGTACTTC. This gives the protein CSVSGPGRTSGNYEQYF.